The entry below describes one T cell receptor (beta chain). This specimen belongs to a study of shared clonotypes between healthy human individuals. The CDR3 is 13 residues long. V gave up 10 bases and J gave up 5 bases, with 17 bases separating them. Germline V gene lookup returns CDR1 MDHEN and CDR2 SYDVKM. Measured with immunoSEQ multiplex PCR; TCRdb has only the in-frame clones, and not every one. The sample holds around 1.6 million clones; nearly 99% are singletons and the top ten take roughly 0.45%. This TCR was recovered from a man aged 30 to 45 in good health. Sequencing used naive CD4+ T cells sorted from blood. Subset denoted: CD45RA+ positively selected. V and J are TRBV28 and TRBJ1-1; the D gene is possibly TRBD1 (5 bases). The CDR3 loop reads CAISSGFQTEAFF. The CDR3 nucleotides are TGTGCCATATCTTCAGGGTTCCAAACTGAAGCTTTCTTT. Together with reference TRBV28 and TRBJ1-1, the CDR3 gives the full variable domain: DVKVTQSSRYLVKRTGEKVFLECVQDMDHENMFWYRQDPGLGLRLIYFSYDVKMKEKGDIPEGYSVSREKKERFSLILESASTNQTSMYLCAISSGFQTEAFFGQGTRLTVV.